This section outlines one TCR beta chain sequence together with its context. Germline CDR1 and CDR2: SGHRS and YFSETQ. The CDR3 has 16 residues. Germline trimming cut 4 bases from V and 1 base from J; bases unmatched to any gene: 9. The data were obtained in a study of blood T cell repertoires in COVID-19. Overall study context: The United States, Italy and Spain provided the acute and convalescent COVID-19 samples. PBMCs, B-cell-depleted T cells, or T cells were the source of the cDNA or gDNA that made up the material.

Original processing notes: Estimated nucleated cell counts came from reference gene primer amplification. The data were produced by immunoSEQ multiplex PCR, yet TCRdb's version contains in-frame clones alone and is incomplete. V, J and clone size derive from that table, while D and trimming were established from the DNA sequence. The sample has approximately 270,000 clones; about 91% are singletons. The origin of this receptor is a man at least 80 years old with acute or convalescent COVID-19. Source material: peripheral blood. This chain uses TRBV5-1 with TRBJ1-1; 8 bases are shared with TRBD1. CDR3 sequence reads: CASSPTGASRNTEAFF. The CDR3 DNA reads TGCGCCAGCAGCCCGACAGGGGCTTCTAGGAACACTGAAGCTTTCTTT.